Sequencing of this TCR beta chain was carried out in a study of shared clonotypes between healthy human individuals. The authors divided CD4+ cells into CD45RA+ naive and CD45RA-negative memory subsets. Study conclusions and caveats: Clonotype sharing across several donors was observed for roughly 5% of naive CD4 clonotypes.

Losses at the gene ends were 7 bases for V and 5 bases for J; bases not matched to a gene: 10. The CDR3 loop spans 13 amino acids. Germline V gene sequence: CDR1 SQVTM, CDR2 ANQGSEA. This clone was picked up one time. No antigen is known for it. Every immunoSEQ plate was one replicate of a subset's evenly spread DNA. Replicate PCRs run on sorted subsets employed approximately 180 ng DNA, 30,000 to 35,000 T cell genomes. Profiling relied on immunoSEQ multiplex PCR, and the TCRdb table lists in-frame clones only, not all of them. The data show about 710,000 clones, 60% to 75% seen once. The sequence came from a woman under 40 in good health. The sequencing input was memory CD4+ T cells sorted from blood. Documented subset: CD45RA-negative fraction. The rearrangement joins TRBV29-1 to TRBJ1-2, with TRBD1 identical over 7 bases. The CDR3 DNA reads TGCAGCGCCGGACAGGAAGTCCCTTATGGCTACACCTTC. Its translation is CSAGQEVPYGYTF.